One and the same sample provided the 8 T cell receptor beta chains below, sequenced in a study of CD8+ T cells in alopecia areata. Treatment given: oral pan-JAK inhibitor, 5-10 mg twice daily. Extracted from the samples, RNA was reverse transcribed into cDNA to serve as the sequencing template. Produced via immunoSEQ multiplex PCR; TCRdb's table is partial and in-frame only. The sample has more than 150,000 clones; approximately 50% are singletons. The starting material was CD8+ T cells sorted from blood, obtained at week 52, from a patient treated with tofacitinib. These receptor sequences come from a human donor with alopecia areata.

This clone showed up just a few times. The chain is built from TRBV15 and TRBJ2-1; 8 positions agree with TRBD2. CDR3 length equals 16 residues. The germline gives CDR1 LNHNV, CDR2 YYDKDF (reference sequence). Trimming took 3 bases from V and 6 from J; bases not matched to a gene: 10. As DNA, the CDR3 is TGTGCCACCAGCAGGAGGTGGGGCGGGGGGCCCAATGAGCAGTTCTTC. Amino acid sequence: CATSRRWGGGPNEQFF.

This clone was detected only a few times. This chain joins TRBV6-6 and TRBJ2-3, with 11 nucleotides matching TRBD2. Per the germline V gene, CDR1 is MNHNY and CDR2 is SVGAGI (reference sequence). The CDR3 sequence is 15 residues long. The junction had 7 bases not matched to a gene; V was cut back by 7 bases and J by 4 bases. As DNA, the CDR3 is TGTGCCAGCATTAAGACTAGCGGGGACGCAGATACGCAGTATTTT. It codes for CASIKTSGDADTQYF.

The chain couples TRBV27 to TRBJ1-4; unclear D gene. This CDR3 is built from 13 residues. The V gene lost 1 base and the J gene lost 8 bases, with 8 bases spanning the gap. The germline CDR1 and CDR2 sequences are MNHEY and SMNVEV (reference sequence). In DNA form, the CDR3 reads TGTGCCAGCAGTTTATTTAGTGGGGAAAAACTGTTTTTT. It codes for CASSLFSGEKLFF.

CDR3 protein: CASSAPAGGNNEQFF. The CDR3 nucleotides read TGTGCCAGCAGTGCCCCAGCGGGGGGGAACAATGAGCAGTTCTTC. J is TRBJ2-1 and V is TRBV2; 10 bases are a match to TRBD2. V lost 4 bases to trimming and J lost 5 bases; unmatched junction nucleotides: 5. The CDR3 consists of 15 residues. Germline V gene lookup returns CDR1 SNHLY and CDR2 FYNNEI.

CDR3 sequence: CASSYGGGFPEAFF. The CDR3 nucleotides are TGTGCCAGCAGCTACGGTGGCGGGTTCCCTGAAGCTTTCTTT. This chain uses TRBV11-2 with TRBJ1-1; D is unclear. Germline CDR1 reads SGHAT; CDR2 reads FQNNGV. V gave up 4 bases and J gave up 6 bases, with 15 bases separating them. The CDR3 sequence is 14 residues long.

The V and J genes are TRBV7-9 and TRBJ2-3; 10 bases fit TRBD1. CDR1 SEHNR and CDR2 FQNEAQ come from the germline V gene (reference sequence). The CDR3 spans 16 residues. V shed 0 bases and J 3 bases; nucleotides not matched to a gene: 3. Here the CDR3 DNA reads TGTGCCAGCAGCTTAGCCCGGGGACAGGGGACAGATACGCAGTATTTT. Residues: CASSLARGQGTDTQYF.

V is TRBV6-5 and J is TRBJ2-7, with 7 bases identical to TRBD1. V lost 7 bases to trimming and J lost 3 bases; unmatched junction nucleotides: 9. The CDR3 sequence is 14 residues long. Germline CDR1 and CDR2: MNHEY and SVGAGI. The CDR3, as DNA: TGTGCCAGCACTCCTCGACAGGGACGCTACGAGCAGTACTTC. This gives the protein CASTPRQGRYEQYF.

In its sample, this clone was seen a few times. V gene TRBV4-3 combines with J gene TRBJ2-1; weak D call: TRBD1 (6 bases). The CDR3 loop spans 14 amino acids. Trimming stripped 4 bases from V and 0 bases from J, with 7 bases between. CDR1 and CDR2 (germline): LGHNA, YSLEER. CDR3 sequence reads: CASSPGHSYNEQFF. The CDR3, as DNA: TGCGCCAGCAGCCCGGGACACTCCTACAATGAGCAGTTCTTC.